These 14 T cell receptor beta chains were all obtained from the same sample, sequenced in a study of cytomegalovirus exposure and HLA in healthy donors. In the PCR, 60 Vbeta and 13 Jbeta primers were used. Measured with immunoSEQ multiplex PCR; TCRdb has only the in-frame clones, and not every one. The sample has around 50,000 clones, 70% to 80% seen once; the top ten hold 6.3%. The specimen sequenced was PBMCs. Receptors originate from a young man in good health and CMV-seronegative.

The gene calls are TRBV19 and TRBJ1-1; D possibly corresponds to TRBD1 (6 bases). CDR3 size: 14 residues. The V end was cut by 7 bases, the J end by 2 bases, with 14 bases between. The germline gives CDR1 LNHDA, CDR2 SQIVND (reference sequence). The CDR3 nucleotides are TGTGCCAGTACTCAGACAGGTATCAACACTGAAGCTTTCTTT. Translating it yields CASTQTGINTEAFF.

V is TRBV6-5 and J is TRBJ2-7, with 11 bases identical to TRBD2. There are 14 residues in the CDR3. The germline V gene encodes CDR1 MNHEY and CDR2 SVGAGI. Trimming took 6 bases from V and 1 from J; bases not matched to a gene: 2. The DNA for the CDR3 is TGTGCCAGCAGGACTAGCGGGGCATCCTACGAGCAGTACTTC. It encodes CASRTSGASYEQYF.

The rearrangement joins TRBV19 to TRBJ1-4; D is unclear. CDR1 and CDR2 from the germline V gene are LNHDA and SQIVND (reference sequence). Trimming took 5 bases from V and 7 from J, leaving 17 bases between them. The CDR3 is 15 residues long. The CDR3 is CASSPQSDRSEKLFF. The CDR3 DNA is TGTGCCAGTAGTCCCCAGAGTGATAGGAGTGAAAAACTGTTTTTT.

This rearrangement joins TRBV5-4 to TRBJ2-7; TRBD1 matches at 7 bases. Unmatched junction bases numbered 7, after V lost 4 bases and J lost 3 bases. CDR1 and CDR2 from the germline V gene are SGHNT and YYREEE (reference sequence). CDR3 length: 14 residues. CDR3 nucleotide sequence: TGTGCCAGCAGCGTTACCTCAGGGGGCTACGAGCAGTACGTC. Translated, it gives CASSVTSGGYEQYV.

This clone has only a few counts. This sequence joins TRBV6-4 and TRBJ2-3; 7 bases fit TRBD2. Trimming removed 6 bases from V and 2 bases from J; junction bases left unmatched: 8. Germline CDR1 is MRHNA and CDR2 is SNTAGT. The CDR3 length is 15 residues. The CDR3 bases are TGTGCCAGCAGACTAGCGAATAATCCCACAGATACGCAGTATTTT. It is translated as CASRLANNPTDTQYF.

The V and J genes are TRBV18 and TRBJ2-2; 8 bases are shared with TRBD2. This CDR3 spans 14 amino acids. J was trimmed by 6 bases and V by 4 bases; bases with no gene match: 4. Germline CDR1 is KGHSH and CDR2 is LQKENI. In DNA, the CDR3 is TGTGCCAGCTCACTTAAAGCGGGGGCCGGGGAGCTGTTTTTT. Its protein is CASSLKAGAGELFF.

This chain links TRBV11-2 with TRBJ2-1, with 10 positions matching TRBD2. This CDR3 region has 13 residues. Per the germline V gene, CDR1 is SGHAT and CDR2 is FQNNGV. The junction had 2 bases not matched to a gene; V was cut back by 5 bases and J by 7 bases. The DNA for the CDR3 is TGTGCCAGCAGCCTAGCGGGAGTAAATGAGCAGTTCTTC. Translated, it gives CASSLAGVNEQFF.

CDR3 amino acids: CARPGGEASTDTQYF. CDR3 nucleotide sequence: TGTGCCAGACCGGGGGGTGAAGCTAGCACAGATACGCAGTATTTT. The V and J genes are TRBV6-4 and TRBJ2-3; 7 bases are a match to TRBD2. This CDR3 region has 15 residues. With V trimmed by 9 bases and J by 0 bases, 9 bases remained unmatched. Germline V gene data show CDR1 as MRHNA and CDR2 as SNTAGT.

The chain has TRBV6-4 and TRBJ2-2; 11 bases align to TRBD1. V was clipped by 8 bases and J by 4 bases; unmatched bases: 0. The CDR3 runs 13 residues. CDR1 and CDR2 (germline): MRHNA, SNTAGT. The CDR3 DNA reads TGTGCCAGCGGACAGGGGGCCACCGGGGAGCTGTTTTTT. Protein product: CASGQGATGELFF.

By its share, this clone is medium-sized (0.01 to 0.1%). Other DNA sequences in the same sample also yield this CDR3. The CDR3 coding sequence is TGTGCCAGCAACAGGTTTAATGAAAAACTGTTTTTT. It yields the protein CASNRFNEKLFF. The gene calls are TRBV6-1 and TRBJ1-4; tentative D call: TRBD1 (5 bases). The V end lost 7 bases, the J end lost 4 bases, and 7 bases lay between the germline ends. Germline CDR1 is MNHNS and CDR2 is SASEGT. The CDR3 totals 12 residues.

The chain is built from TRBV18 and TRBJ1-1, with a weak D call TRBD1 (5 bases). Per the germline V gene, CDR1 is KGHSH and CDR2 is LQKENI. V gave up 3 bases and J gave up 0 bases, with 11 bases separating them. The CDR3 is made up of 15 amino acids. Here the CDR3 DNA reads TGTGCCAGCTCACCGTTCGACAGCATGAACACTGAAGCTTTCTTT. Residues: CASSPFDSMNTEAFF. The full variable domain, completed using reference TRBV18 and TRBJ1-1, is NAGVMQNPRHLVRRRGQEARLRCSPMKGHSHVYWYRQLPEEGLKFMVYLQKENIIDESGMPKERFSAEFPKEGPSILRIQQVVRGDSAAYFCASSPFDSMNTEAFFGQGTRLTVV.

The V gene is TRBV12-5, the J gene TRBJ2-3, with 9 bases that match TRBD2. V shed 3 bases and J 2 bases; nucleotides not matched to a gene: 9. CDR3 length: 17 amino acids. The germline V gene has CDR1 LGHNT and CDR2 FRNRAP. CDR3 nucleotides: TGTGCTAGTGGTTTTCCCCTTAGCGGGAGACCCACAGATACGCAGTATTTT. Amino acid sequence: CASGFPLSGRPTDTQYF.

The rearrangement links TRBV20-1 to TRBJ2-1, with D tentatively TRBD2 (5 bases). Deletions cut 3 bases from V and 9 bases from J, with 9 bases between. The CDR3 is 11 residues long. The germline CDR1 and CDR2 sequences are DFQATT and SNEGSKA (reference sequence). This chain's CDR3 is CSASRGSEQFF. CDR3 DNA sequence: TGCAGTGCTAGTCGAGGGAGTGAGCAGTTCTTC.

This clone was counted once. This chain connects TRBV5-6 to TRBJ2-1, with D perhaps TRBD2 (5 bases). CDR1 is SGHDT and CDR2 is YYEEEE in the germline V gene. This CDR3 comprises 12 residues. The V end lost 4 bases, the J end lost 12 bases, and 14 bases lay between the germline ends. CDR3 sequence: CASSVPGIGQFF. The CDR3 nucleotides are TGTGCCAGCAGCGTGCCCGGGATTGGGCAGTTCTTC.